This T cell receptor beta chain was retrieved from a study of T cell repertoires in cytomegalovirus infection. Study-wide points: HLA-C-restricted CMV clonotypes gave the most frequent clonotype in two of eight donors. Cumulated frequencies of public TCR beta families served to identify carriers of CMV plus the relevant HLA.

TCRdb ran MiXCR on the reads and lists one entry per CDR3 protein. The data contain around 540,000 distinct CDR3 sequences, 33% of them singletons. In its sample, this clonotype was seen a few times. What it binds is unknown. Sequencing used cultured PBMCs, obtained from culture after CMV antigen stimulation. This sequence originates from a human donor in good health (CMV status not recorded). Some clones in this sample may be carry-over from other donors' samples.

The CDR3 nucleotides are TGTGCCAGCAGCTTCCAATTGGGCGGGAAGGGGGAGACCCAGTACTTC. This codes for CASSFQLGGKGETQYF. This chain joins TRBV12-3 or TRBV12-4 and TRBJ2-5, with D possibly being TRBD2 (6 bases). V lost 6 bases and J 5 bases, leaving 22 bases between the germline ends. This CDR3 comprises 16 residues.